A selection of T cell receptor beta chains follows, all from one sample in a study of T-cell reconstitution after alpha-beta-depleted transplantation in children. TCRdb itself ran the PCR reads through MiXCR, one entry per CDR3 protein. The sample holds around 600,000 distinct CDR3 sequences, roughly 24% seen once. Sequenced here: PBMCs, mostly from graft donor cells, sampled 360 days after TCRalphabeta/CD19-depleted stem cell transplant. All receptors derive from a boy less than two years old who had a stem cell transplant for acute myeloid leukemia, so the T cells may come from the graft donor. Both conserved end residues are part of each CDR3.

j_gene: TRBJ2-1; v_gene: TRBV24-1; CDR3aa: CATSDWGASYNEQFF
j_gene: TRBJ2-6; v_gene: TRBV29-1; CDR3aa: CSASTSGANVLTF
j_gene: TRBJ2-3; v_gene: TRBV12-3/TRBV12-4; CDR3aa: CASSKNTDTQYF
j_gene: TRBJ2-5; v_gene: TRBV20-1; CDR3aa: CSATSDPQETQYF
j_gene: TRBJ1-5; v_gene: TRBV19; CDR3aa: CASRGLGQPQHF
j_gene: TRBJ2-1; v_gene: TRBV29-1; CDR3aa: CSVGPSGAYNEQFF
j_gene: TRBJ1-5; v_gene: TRBV20-1; CDR3aa: CSATPRGVQPQHF
j_gene: TRBJ1-2; v_gene: TRBV6-1; CDR3aa: CASRTLGASNYGYTF
j_gene: TRBJ1-4; v_gene: TRBV20-1; CDR3aa: CRAEGGTPAEKLFF
j_gene: TRBJ2-1; v_gene: TRBV27; CDR3aa: CASSFRGVGGLAFDEQFF
j_gene: TRBJ2-1; v_gene: TRBV27; CDR3aa: CASSFLLAGPYNEQFF
j_gene: TRBJ2-7; v_gene: TRBV20-1; CDR3aa: CSASGQGVGRYSYEQYF
j_gene: TRBJ2-6; v_gene: TRBV28; CDR3aa: CASLTGTGANVLTF
j_gene: TRBJ2-7; v_gene: TRBV7-2; CDR3aa: CASSLRNDYEQYF
j_gene: TRBJ2-7; v_gene: TRBV3-1; CDR3aa: CASSAHSGAEYEQYF
j_gene: TRBJ1-5; v_gene: TRBV20-1; CDR3aa: CSAREGGLGNQPQHF
j_gene: TRBJ2-5; v_gene: TRBV12-3/TRBV12-4; CDR3aa: CASSFWTRETQYF
j_gene: TRBJ2-1; v_gene: TRBV20-1; CDR3aa: CSARRGGAANEQFF
j_gene: TRBJ2-3; v_gene: TRBV7-6; CDR3aa: CASSPKVTTGGDTQYF
j_gene: TRBJ1-5; v_gene: TRBV6-1; CDR3aa: CASRKWAGTGGNQPQHF
j_gene: TRBJ2-1; v_gene: TRBV11-2; CDR3aa: CASSLEGRNVYNEQFF
j_gene: TRBJ1-2; v_gene: TRBV20-1; CDR3aa: CRAEMGLTGANYGYTF
j_gene: TRBJ1-1; v_gene: TRBV27; CDR3aa: CASRPGTQNTEAFF
j_gene: TRBJ2-1; v_gene: TRBV30; CDR3aa: CAWLAGGLYNEQFF
j_gene: TRBJ2-1; v_gene: TRBV7-9; CDR3aa: CASSKGAGGRLDEQFF
j_gene: TRBJ2-5; v_gene: TRBV20-1; CDR3aa: CSASGGETQYF
j_gene: TRBJ2-1; v_gene: TRBV25-1; CDR3aa: CASSPRAGADLNEQFF
j_gene: TRBJ1-1; v_gene: TRBV12-3/TRBV12-4; CDR3aa: CASRTGGLNTEAFF
j_gene: TRBJ2-1; v_gene: TRBV5-1; CDR3aa: CASSLAGGGVYNEQFF
j_gene: TRBJ2-5; v_gene: TRBV28; CDR3aa: CASQTQGRVQETQYF
j_gene: TRBJ1-1; v_gene: TRBV28; CDR3aa: CASRRYTEAFF
j_gene: TRBJ1-4; v_gene: TRBV20-1; CDR3aa: CSAGRQAINEKLFF
j_gene: TRBJ2-1; v_gene: TRBV28; CDR3aa: CASSYGRLAGPPNNEQFF
j_gene: TRBJ2-5; v_gene: TRBV20-1; CDR3aa: CSARDPGGRETQYF
j_gene: TRBJ2-4; v_gene: TRBV20-1; CDR3aa: CSAAGRAKNIQYF
j_gene: TRBJ2-5; v_gene: TRBV6-5; CDR3aa: CASSYSGRQETQYF
j_gene: TRBJ1-6; v_gene: TRBV3-1; CDR3aa: CASSLTARGYNSPLHF